This T cell receptor (beta chain) appears in the sequencing data of a study of blood T cell repertoires in COVID-19. Study-wide context: From the United States, Italy and Spain came samples of acute and convalescent COVID-19.

Study processing details: Using reference gene primer amplification, nucleated cell counts were estimated. Produced via immunoSEQ multiplex PCR; TCRdb's table is partial and in-frame only. D and trimming were read from the DNA, whereas the V and J calls and clone size are those reported in that table. The data show 170,000 or so clones, 88% seen once. Enrollees, roughly 18 to 95 years old, lived in approximately 25 US areas. Symptom resolution, clearance, or two negative PCRs marked donors in Cohort 3 as recovered. Sequencing was performed on PBMCs or T cells enriched from blood (not recorded which). The source of this sequence is a young woman who had recovered from COVID-19.

CDR3 protein: CASSSVRGKETQYF. In DNA, the CDR3 is TGTGCCAGCAGTTCAGTACGGGGTAAAGAGACCCAGTACTTC. This rearrangement joins TRBV27 to TRBJ2-5; a possible D gene is TRBD2 (5 bases). Trimming took 4 bases from V and 3 from J, leaving 12 bases between them. The CDR3 length is 14 residues. Germline CDR1 is MNHEY and CDR2 is SMNVEV (reference sequence).